A selection of T cell receptor beta chains follows, all from one sample in a study of blood T cell repertoires in COVID-19. Profiling relied on immunoSEQ multiplex PCR, and the TCRdb table lists in-frame clones only, not all of them. The sample carries approximately 210,000 clones, 89% recorded once. The sample comprised PBMCs or T cells enriched from blood (not recorded which). These receptors all stem from a woman aged 18-35 years who had recovered from COVID-19. Each CDR3 is given with its conserved first and last residue. Fields, in order: CDR3 length, D gene, clone size, J gene, V gene, CDR3 protein, CDR3 DNA. D genes are given only for firm matches. Clone size is stated in some rows and not others, as once, few, many or a class when expanded.

len: 14
d_gene: -
abundance: -
j_gene: TRBJ2-5
v_gene: TRBV6-5
CDR3aa: CASSPYGGPETQYF
CDR3nt: TGTGCCAGCAGTCCTTACGGGGGGCCAGAGACCCAGTACTTC

len: 15
d_gene: -
abundance: -
j_gene: TRBJ1-1
v_gene: TRBV4-1
CDR3aa: CASSQLGGPYTEAFF
CDR3nt: TGCGCCAGCAGCCAATTGGGGGGGCCTTACACTGAAGCTTTCTTT

len: 13
d_gene: -
abundance: -
j_gene: TRBJ1-2
v_gene: TRBV11-2
CDR3aa: CASSPGHGYGYTF
CDR3nt: TGTGCCAGCAGCCCGGGACACGGATATGGCTACACCTTC

len: 14
d_gene: TRBD2
abundance: once
j_gene: TRBJ2-5
v_gene: TRBV7-9
CDR3aa: CASSSLAAQETQYF
CDR3nt: TGTGCCAGCAGCTCTCTAGCGGCCCAAGAGACCCAGTACTTC

len: 13
d_gene: -
abundance: -
j_gene: TRBJ1-2
v_gene: TRBV2
CDR3aa: CASSDGTNYGYTF
CDR3nt: TGTGCCAGCAGTGACGGTACTAACTATGGCTACACCTTC

len: 12
d_gene: -
abundance: -
j_gene: TRBJ1-1
v_gene: TRBV6-5
CDR3aa: CASGGVNTEAFF
CDR3nt: TGTGCCAGCGGAGGGGTGAACACTGAAGCTTTCTTT

len: 16
d_gene: TRBD2
abundance: -
j_gene: TRBJ2-5
v_gene: TRBV4-2
CDR3aa: CASSQDPAGSQETQYF
CDR3nt: TGTGCCAGCAGCCAAGATCCAGCGGGATCCCAAGAGACCCAGTACTTC

len: 13
d_gene: -
abundance: -
j_gene: TRBJ2-5
v_gene: TRBV7-9
CDR3aa: CASSFGLSETQYF
CDR3nt: TGTGCCAGCAGCTTTGGGCTGAGCGAGACCCAGTACTTC

len: 15
d_gene: TRBD2
abundance: few
j_gene: TRBJ2-5
v_gene: TRBV11-2
CDR3aa: CASSSGLALIETQYF
CDR3nt: TGTGCCAGCAGCTCCGGACTAGCGTTAATAGAGACCCAGTACTTC

len: 12
d_gene: -
abundance: -
j_gene: TRBJ2-7
v_gene: TRBV13
CDR3aa: CASSLTEGEQYF
CDR3nt: TGTGCCAGCAGCTTAACCGAGGGCGAGCAGTACTTC

len: 13
d_gene: TRBD1
abundance: -
j_gene: TRBJ1-1
v_gene: TRBV19
CDR3aa: CASSRQGGTEAFF
CDR3nt: TGTGCCAGTAGTAGACAGGGAGGCACTGAAGCTTTCTTT

len: 12
d_gene: -
abundance: -
j_gene: TRBJ1-4
v_gene: TRBV10-3
CDR3aa: CASGGGDEKLFF
CDR3nt: TGTGCCAGCGGAGGGGGGGATGAAAAACTGTTTTTT

len: 13
d_gene: -
abundance: -
j_gene: TRBJ1-1
v_gene: TRBV19
CDR3aa: CASSTGYGTEAFF
CDR3nt: TGTGCCAGTAGTACAGGGTACGGCACTGAAGCTTTCTTT

len: 13
d_gene: -
abundance: -
j_gene: TRBJ1-2
v_gene: TRBV9
CDR3aa: CASSVQVDYGYTF
CDR3nt: TGTGCCAGCAGCGTACAGGTGGACTATGGCTACACCTTC

len: 15
d_gene: -
abundance: -
j_gene: TRBJ2-1
v_gene: TRBV4-2
CDR3aa: CASSQTLGGADEQFF
CDR3nt: TGTGCCAGCAGCCAGACTCTCGGCGGGGCCGATGAGCAGTTCTTC

len: 14
d_gene: TRBD1
abundance: -
j_gene: TRBJ1-2
v_gene: TRBV5-1
CDR3aa: CASSRDRVLYGYTF
CDR3nt: TGCGCCAGCAGCCGGGACAGGGTACTCTATGGCTACACCTTC

len: 16
d_gene: TRBD1
abundance: -
j_gene: TRBJ1-4
v_gene: TRBV18
CDR3aa: CASSPRGPPVNEKLFF
CDR3nt: TGTGCCAGCTCACCGAGGGGGCCGCCGGTTAATGAAAAACTGTTTTTT

len: 15
d_gene: TRBD2
abundance: once
j_gene: TRBJ2-1
v_gene: TRBV4-1
CDR3aa: CASSDRTSGYNEQFF
CDR3nt: TGCGCCAGCAGCGACCGGACTAGCGGTTACAATGAGCAGTTCTTC

len: 15
d_gene: -
abundance: -
j_gene: TRBJ2-1
v_gene: TRBV5-1
CDR3aa: CASSLGGGAYNEQFF
CDR3nt: TGCGCCAGCAGCTTAGGAGGGGGCGCCTACAATGAGCAGTTCTTC

len: 16
d_gene: TRBD2
abundance: many
j_gene: TRBJ2-5
v_gene: TRBV5-1
CDR3aa: CASSTGGPNTGETQYF
CDR3nt: TGCGCCAGCAGCACGGGGGGGCCTAATACCGGAGAGACCCAGTACTTC

len: 13
d_gene: -
abundance: -
j_gene: TRBJ1-2
v_gene: TRBV9
CDR3aa: CASSVGRADGYTF
CDR3nt: TGTGCCAGCAGCGTCGGCAGGGCTGATGGCTACACCTTC

len: 19
d_gene: TRBD2
abundance: -
j_gene: TRBJ2-2
v_gene: TRBV5-1
CDR3aa: CASSLGPGSGGPNTGELFF
CDR3nt: TGCGCCAGCAGCTTGGGGCCGGGGAGCGGGGGGCCGAACACCGGGGAGCTGTTTTTT

len: 14
d_gene: TRBD1
abundance: few
j_gene: TRBJ1-2
v_gene: TRBV5-1
CDR3aa: CASSLVGTDYGYTF
CDR3nt: TGCGCCAGCAGCTTGGTGGGGACAGATTATGGCTACACCTTC

len: 13
d_gene: -
abundance: once
j_gene: TRBJ1-2
v_gene: TRBV6-2/TRBV6-3
CDR3aa: CASSYTDRTGYTF
CDR3nt: TGTGCCAGCAGTTACACCGACAGAACCGGCTACACCTTC

len: 16
d_gene: -
abundance: -
j_gene: TRBJ2-7
v_gene: TRBV4-1
CDR3aa: CASSQPLRKSPYEQYF
CDR3nt: TGCGCCAGCAGCCAGCCGTTGAGGAAATCCCCCTACGAGCAGTACTTC

len: 14
d_gene: TRBD2
abundance: -
j_gene: TRBJ2-3
v_gene: TRBV30
CDR3aa: CAVRTSQGTDTQYF
CDR3nt: TGTGCCGTAAGGACTAGTCAGGGCACAGATACGCAGTATTTT

len: 15
d_gene: TRBD1
abundance: -
j_gene: TRBJ1-3
v_gene: TRBV27
CDR3aa: CASGRTGEKGNTIYF
CDR3nt: TGTGCCAGCGGTCGAACAGGGGAGAAGGGAAACACCATATATTTT

len: 12
d_gene: TRBD1
abundance: -
j_gene: TRBJ1-2
v_gene: TRBV2
CDR3aa: CASRGQDYGYTF
CDR3nt: TGTGCCAGCAGGGGACAGGACTATGGCTACACCTTC

len: 11
d_gene: -
abundance: -
j_gene: TRBJ1-2
v_gene: TRBV6-6
CDR3aa: CASSYIEGYTF
CDR3nt: TGTGCCAGCAGTTACATAGAAGGCTACACCTTC

len: 11
d_gene: -
abundance: -
j_gene: TRBJ1-1
v_gene: TRBV7-6
CDR3aa: CASSSGPEAFF
CDR3nt: TGTGCCAGCAGCTCGGGTCCTGAAGCTTTCTTT

len: 14
d_gene: TRBD1
abundance: -
j_gene: TRBJ1-2
v_gene: TRBV11-3
CDR3aa: CASSAGTGNYGYTF
CDR3nt: TGTGCCAGCAGCGCCGGGACAGGAAACTATGGCTACACCTTC

len: 15
d_gene: -
abundance: -
j_gene: TRBJ2-3
v_gene: TRBV5-5
CDR3aa: CASSLEGIVADTQYF
CDR3nt: TGTGCCAGCAGCTTAGAAGGGATTGTAGCGGATACGCAGTATTTT

len: 13
d_gene: -
abundance: once
j_gene: TRBJ2-5
v_gene: TRBV21-1
CDR3aa: CASSNGWEQTQYF
CDR3nt: TGTGCCAGCAGCAATGGGTGGGAGCAGACCCAGTACTTC

len: 15
d_gene: -
abundance: -
j_gene: TRBJ1-1
v_gene: TRBV27
CDR3aa: CASSLIAYSGTEAFF
CDR3nt: TGTGCCAGCAGTTTAATTGCCTATTCGGGCACTGAAGCTTTCTTT

len: 17
d_gene: -
abundance: -
j_gene: TRBJ2-7
v_gene: TRBV28
CDR3aa: CASSFPVGRGGSREQYF
CDR3nt: TGTGCCAGCAGTTTTCCGGTCGGCAGGGGCGGGTCCCGCGAGCAGTACTTC

len: 14
d_gene: -
abundance: -
j_gene: TRBJ2-1
v_gene: TRBV6-6
CDR3aa: CASTEGAGGHEQFF
CDR3nt: TGTGCCAGCACGGAGGGGGCCGGCGGCCATGAGCAGTTCTTC

len: 13
d_gene: TRBD1
abundance: -
j_gene: TRBJ1-2
v_gene: TRBV28
CDR3aa: CASSSTGGYGYTF
CDR3nt: TGTGCCAGTAGTTCGACAGGGGGCTATGGCTACACCTTC

len: 15
d_gene: -
abundance: -
j_gene: TRBJ1-1
v_gene: TRBV10-2
CDR3aa: CASIEGTGVNTEAFF
CDR3nt: TGCGCCAGCATTGAGGGCACGGGGGTGAACACTGAAGCTTTCTTT

len: 15
d_gene: TRBD1
abundance: -
j_gene: TRBJ1-2
v_gene: TRBV28
CDR3aa: CASSYSSGQGYGYTF
CDR3nt: TGTGCCAGCAGTTACTCCTCGGGACAGGGGTATGGCTACACCTTC

len: 14
d_gene: -
abundance: -
j_gene: TRBJ2-6
v_gene: TRBV12-5
CDR3aa: CASGLSGGANVLTF
CDR3nt: TGTGCTAGTGGTTTGTCAGGGGGGGCCAACGTCCTGACTTTC

len: 16
d_gene: TRBD2
abundance: -
j_gene: TRBJ2-3
v_gene: TRBV9
CDR3aa: CASSRSGGQSTDTQYF
CDR3nt: TGTGCCAGCAGCCGGAGCGGGGGGCAGAGCACAGATACGCAGTATTTT

len: 14
d_gene: TRBD1
abundance: -
j_gene: TRBJ1-2
v_gene: TRBV27
CDR3aa: CASSLTGARYGYTF
CDR3nt: TGTGCCAGCAGTTTGACAGGGGCCCGCTATGGCTACACCTTC

len: 15
d_gene: -
abundance: -
j_gene: TRBJ2-1
v_gene: TRBV2
CDR3aa: CASSEASGGRSEQFF
CDR3nt: TGTGCCAGCAGTGAGGCGTCCGGAGGCAGGTCGGAGCAGTTCTTC

len: 14
d_gene: TRBD1
abundance: -
j_gene: TRBJ2-1
v_gene: TRBV28
CDR3aa: CASSFRGRGNEQFF
CDR3nt: TGTGCCAGCAGTTTTAGAGGCAGGGGGAATGAGCAGTTCTTC

len: 12
d_gene: -
abundance: -
j_gene: TRBJ2-2
v_gene: TRBV2
CDR3aa: CASSYGGGELFF
CDR3nt: TGTGCCAGCAGCTACGGGGGCGGGGAGCTGTTTTTT

len: 16
d_gene: -
abundance: -
j_gene: TRBJ2-7
v_gene: TRBV11-2
CDR3aa: CASREERDFFHYEQYF
CDR3nt: TGTGCCAGCAGAGAGGAAAGGGACTTCTTCCACTACGAGCAGTACTTC

len: 13
d_gene: TRBD1
abundance: -
j_gene: TRBJ2-7
v_gene: TRBV30
CDR3aa: CACRPGQTYEQYF
CDR3nt: TGTGCCTGTCGGCCGGGACAGACCTACGAGCAGTACTTC

len: 14
d_gene: -
abundance: -
j_gene: TRBJ1-1
v_gene: TRBV19
CDR3aa: CASSMPLRGAEAFF
CDR3nt: TGTGCCAGTAGTATGCCTCTCCGAGGTGCTGAAGCTTTCTTT

len: 19
d_gene: TRBD2
abundance: -
j_gene: TRBJ2-1
v_gene: TRBV5-1
CDR3aa: CASSLGSAGGPRTQNEQFF
CDR3nt: TGCGCCAGCAGCTTGGGGTCAGCGGGGGGCCCGCGGACTCAGAATGAGCAGTTCTTC

len: 14
d_gene: TRBD1
abundance: -
j_gene: TRBJ1-1
v_gene: TRBV7-9
CDR3aa: CASSLEGGVTEAFF
CDR3nt: TGTGCCAGCAGCTTAGAAGGGGGCGTTACTGAAGCTTTCTTT

len: 12
d_gene: TRBD2
abundance: once
j_gene: TRBJ2-3
v_gene: TRBV2
CDR3aa: CASSEWGGTQYF
CDR3nt: TGTGCCAGCAGTGAATGGGGGGGAACGCAGTATTTT

len: 15
d_gene: TRBD2
abundance: -
j_gene: TRBJ2-5
v_gene: TRBV2
CDR3aa: CASSFSSGGGETQYF
CDR3nt: TGTGCCAGCAGCTTCAGTAGCGGGGGGGGAGAGACCCAGTACTTC

len: 15
d_gene: -
abundance: -
j_gene: TRBJ2-3
v_gene: TRBV28
CDR3aa: CASSPFAGSTDTQYF
CDR3nt: TGTGCCAGCAGCCCCTTCGCGGGGAGCACAGATACGCAGTATTTT